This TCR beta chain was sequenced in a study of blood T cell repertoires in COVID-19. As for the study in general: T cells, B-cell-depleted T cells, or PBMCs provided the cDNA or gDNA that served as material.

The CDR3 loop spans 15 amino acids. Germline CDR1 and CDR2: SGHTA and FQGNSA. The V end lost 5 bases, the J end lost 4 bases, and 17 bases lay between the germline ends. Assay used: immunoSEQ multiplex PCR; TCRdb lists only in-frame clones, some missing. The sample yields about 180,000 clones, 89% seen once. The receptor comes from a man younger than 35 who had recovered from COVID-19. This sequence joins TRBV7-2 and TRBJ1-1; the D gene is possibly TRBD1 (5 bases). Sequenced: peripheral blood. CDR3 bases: TGTGCCAGCAGCCTGGCATGGGGGGGACTCACTGAAGCTTTCTTT. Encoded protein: CASSLAWGGLTEAFF. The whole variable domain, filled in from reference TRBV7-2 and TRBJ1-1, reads GAGVSQSPSNKVTEKGKDVELRCDPISGHTALYWYRQSLGQGLEFLIYFQGNSAPDKSGLPSDRFSAERTGGSVSTLTIQRTQQEDSAVYLCASSLAWGGLTEAFFGQGTRLTVV.